This T cell receptor beta chain was profiled in a study of CD8 T cells in ankylosing spondylitis. Regarding the study as a whole: As reported, disease-linked clones showed significant enrichment in matched ankylosing spondylitis synovial fluid. Apparently characteristic of ankylosing spondylitis blood was a TCR beta motif (about eight highly homologous variants).

With regard to this clonotype: Its specificity is not known.

Molecular-barcoded quantitative 5'-RACE produced these TCR beta libraries. From the 5' RACE reads, TCRdb called clonotypes with MiXCR, one entry per CDR3 protein. The sample consists of 250,000 to 300,000 distinct CDR3 sequences, 15% to 25% of them appearing once. Trimming removed 2 bases at V and 2 bases at J, with 6 bases between. Germline V CDR1 and CDR2: KGHSH, LQKENI. This CDR3 comprises 13 residues. The V gene is TRBV18, the J gene TRBJ2-5; the D is unclear. The sample consisted of blood, either unsorted or a sorted T cell fraction (not recorded which). The TCR comes from a male donor with ankylosing spondylitis or in good health (not recorded which). CDR3: CASSPNGQETQYF. DNA for the CDR3: TGTGCCAGCTCACCAAACGGACAAGAGACCCAGTACTTC.